One T cell receptor beta chain is described in this entry. Its antigen is unidentified. Germline CDR1 LGHDT, CDR2 YNNKEL (reference sequence). The CDR3 spans 18 residues. The V and J ends lost 1 base and 5 bases, in that order; junction bases with no gene match: 13. TCRdb called the reads again in MiXCR, with one record for every CDR3 protein. The sample lists about 460,000 distinct CDR3 sequences, roughly 12% occurring once. This specimen belongs to a study of T cell repertoires in cytomegalovirus infection. Notes on the study in general: CMV-specific HLA-C-restricted TCR beta clonotypes dominated the ex vivo response.

The sample taken for sequencing was PBMCs. The chain joins TRBV3-1 to TRBJ1-1; 10 bases map to TRBD1. This sequence was found in a human donor in good health (CMV status not recorded). Some clones in this sample may be carry-over from other donors' samples. CDR3 coding DNA: TGTGCCAGCAGCCAAGTCCCTCAGACAGGGGGCAGAGGGACTGAAGCTTTCTTT. Protein: CASSQVPQTGGRGTEAFF.